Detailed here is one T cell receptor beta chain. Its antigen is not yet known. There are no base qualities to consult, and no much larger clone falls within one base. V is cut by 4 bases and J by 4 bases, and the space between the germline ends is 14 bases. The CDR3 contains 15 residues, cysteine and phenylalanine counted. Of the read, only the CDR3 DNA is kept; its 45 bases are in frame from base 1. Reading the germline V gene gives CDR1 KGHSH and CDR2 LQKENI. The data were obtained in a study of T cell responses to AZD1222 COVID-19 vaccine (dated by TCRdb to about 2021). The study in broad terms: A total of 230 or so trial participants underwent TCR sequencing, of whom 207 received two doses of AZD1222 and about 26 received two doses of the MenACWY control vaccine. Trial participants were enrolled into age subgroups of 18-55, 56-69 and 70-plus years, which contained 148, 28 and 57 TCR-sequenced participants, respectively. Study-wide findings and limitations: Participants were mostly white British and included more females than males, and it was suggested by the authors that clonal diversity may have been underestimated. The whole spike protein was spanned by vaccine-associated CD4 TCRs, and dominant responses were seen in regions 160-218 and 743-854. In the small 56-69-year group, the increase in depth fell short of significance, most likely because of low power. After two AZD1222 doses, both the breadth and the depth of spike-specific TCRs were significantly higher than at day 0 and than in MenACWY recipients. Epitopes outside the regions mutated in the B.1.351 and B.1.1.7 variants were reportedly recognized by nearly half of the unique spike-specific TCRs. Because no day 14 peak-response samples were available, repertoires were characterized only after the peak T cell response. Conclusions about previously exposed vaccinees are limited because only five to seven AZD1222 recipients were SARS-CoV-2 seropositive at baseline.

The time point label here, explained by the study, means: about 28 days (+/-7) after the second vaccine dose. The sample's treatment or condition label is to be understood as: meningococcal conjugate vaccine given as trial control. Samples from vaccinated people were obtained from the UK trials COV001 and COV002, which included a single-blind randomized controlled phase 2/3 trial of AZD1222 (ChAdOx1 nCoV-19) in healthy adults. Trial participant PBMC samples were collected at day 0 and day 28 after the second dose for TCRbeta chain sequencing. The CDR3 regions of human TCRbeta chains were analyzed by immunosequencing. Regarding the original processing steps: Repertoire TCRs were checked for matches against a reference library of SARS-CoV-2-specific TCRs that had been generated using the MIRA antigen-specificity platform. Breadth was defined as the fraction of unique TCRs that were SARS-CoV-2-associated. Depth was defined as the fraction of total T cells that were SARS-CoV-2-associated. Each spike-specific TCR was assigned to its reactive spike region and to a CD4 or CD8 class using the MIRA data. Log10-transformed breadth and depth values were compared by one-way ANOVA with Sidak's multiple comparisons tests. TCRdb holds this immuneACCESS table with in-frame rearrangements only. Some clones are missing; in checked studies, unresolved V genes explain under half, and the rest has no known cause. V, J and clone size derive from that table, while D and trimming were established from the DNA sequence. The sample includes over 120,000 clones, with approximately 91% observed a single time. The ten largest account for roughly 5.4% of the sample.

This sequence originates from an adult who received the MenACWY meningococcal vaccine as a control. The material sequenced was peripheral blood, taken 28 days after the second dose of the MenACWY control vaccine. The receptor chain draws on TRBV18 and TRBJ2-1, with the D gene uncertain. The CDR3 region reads CASSRVPPHYNEQFF. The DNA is TGTGCCAGCTCACGAGTCCCCCCCCATTACAATGAGCAGTTCTTC.